This is a list of T cell receptor beta chains from one sample in a study of control samples from healthy donors and cancer patients. The data were produced by immunoSEQ multiplex PCR, yet TCRdb's version contains in-frame clones alone and is incomplete. In the table there are roughly 120,000 clones, 70% to 90% of which are singletons. The sample taken for sequencing was blood. The receptors come from a man aged 45-65 years in good health. CDR3s include the opening cysteine and the closing phenylalanine or tryptophan. A D gene is named only where the DNA matches it firmly. Not all rows give a size; the values are once, few, many and, for expanded clones, a class.

v_call: TRBV2; d_call: TRBD1; clone_size: -; j_call: TRBJ1-2; cdr3_nt: TGTGCCAGCAGTGATTCGGGCAGGGGGACGAGTATCTACACCTTC; cdr3_aa: CASSDSGRGTSIYTF
v_call: TRBV5-1; d_call: -; clone_size: -; j_call: TRBJ1-5; cdr3_nt: TGCGCCAGCAGCTTGGGGACAAACAATTCGCCCCAGCATTTT; cdr3_aa: CASSLGTNNSPQHF
v_call: TRBV2; d_call: -; clone_size: -; j_call: TRBJ2-7; cdr3_nt: TGTGCCAGCACCCGTCAGGGTTCAGGCGAGCAGTACTTC; cdr3_aa: CASTRQGSGEQYF
v_call: TRBV5-1; d_call: -; clone_size: -; j_call: TRBJ2-7; cdr3_nt: TGCGCCAGCAGCTTGGAGCCAGGGGAGTCCTACGAGCAGTACTTC; cdr3_aa: CASSLEPGESYEQYF
v_call: TRBV27; d_call: -; clone_size: -; j_call: TRBJ1-2; cdr3_nt: TGTGCCAGCAGTCCCGGTGGGTATGGCTACACCTTC; cdr3_aa: CASSPGGYGYTF
v_call: TRBV7-2; d_call: -; clone_size: -; j_call: TRBJ2-7; cdr3_nt: TGTGCCAGCAGCTGGGCCCCGAGGGGCTACGAGCAGTACTTC; cdr3_aa: CASSWAPRGYEQYF
v_call: TRBV2; d_call: TRBD1; clone_size: -; j_call: TRBJ1-3; cdr3_nt: TGTGCCAGCAGGACAGGGATATATGGAAACACCATATATTTT; cdr3_aa: CASRTGIYGNTIYF
v_call: TRBV14; d_call: TRBD2; clone_size: -; j_call: TRBJ2-3; cdr3_nt: TGTGCCAGCAGAGGTCTAGCGGGGGCCTTACAGTATTTT; cdr3_aa: CASRGLAGALQYF
v_call: TRBV19; d_call: -; clone_size: -; j_call: TRBJ2-7; cdr3_nt: TGTGCCAGTAGTCCTGGGGTGTTCTACGAGCAGTACTTC; cdr3_aa: CASSPGVFYEQYF
v_call: TRBV6-4; d_call: -; clone_size: -; j_call: TRBJ1-1; cdr3_nt: TGTGCCAGCAGTGAGGGAACCGGCTCTGAAGCTTTCTTT; cdr3_aa: CASSEGTGSEAFF
v_call: TRBV6-1; d_call: TRBD1; clone_size: -; j_call: TRBJ1-1; cdr3_nt: TGTGCCAGCAGTGAAGGCCGGACAGGATTGAACACTGAAGCTTTCTTT; cdr3_aa: CASSEGRTGLNTEAFF
v_call: TRBV19; d_call: TRBD1; clone_size: -; j_call: TRBJ1-1; cdr3_nt: TGTGCCAGTAGAGCGGACAGGGCGGTGACTGAAGCTTTCTTT; cdr3_aa: CASRADRAVTEAFF
v_call: TRBV6-2/TRBV6-3; d_call: TRBD1; clone_size: -; j_call: TRBJ1-6; cdr3_nt: TGTGCCAGCAGTTCCGGGACAGGGGACTCACCCCTCCACTTT; cdr3_aa: CASSSGTGDSPLHF
v_call: TRBV10-3; d_call: -; clone_size: -; j_call: TRBJ2-7; cdr3_nt: TGTGCCATCAGTGATGTTCAGGGCCACGAGCAGTACTTC; cdr3_aa: CAISDVQGHEQYF
v_call: TRBV2; d_call: -; clone_size: -; j_call: TRBJ1-5; cdr3_nt: TGTGCCAGCAGCGCGGGGAGAGATCAGCCCCAGCATTTT; cdr3_aa: CASSAGRDQPQHF
v_call: TRBV18; d_call: TRBD2; clone_size: -; j_call: TRBJ2-3; cdr3_nt: TGTGCCAGCTCACCACCCCGTGGTAGCGGGGGCCCCACAGATACGCAGTATTTT; cdr3_aa: CASSPPRGSGGPTDTQYF
v_call: TRBV10-3; d_call: TRBD1; clone_size: -; j_call: TRBJ1-3; cdr3_nt: TGTGCCATCAGTGAGTCTTTAATCTGGGACAGGGGAGCCGCTGGAAACACCATATATTTT; cdr3_aa: CAISESLIWDRGAAGNTIYF
v_call: TRBV2; d_call: -; clone_size: few; j_call: TRBJ1-2; cdr3_nt: TGTGCCAGCAGTGCCCCTGACGGACCCCTAGGAGGCTACACCTTC; cdr3_aa: CASSAPDGPLGGYTF
v_call: TRBV4-3; d_call: -; clone_size: many; j_call: TRBJ2-2; cdr3_nt: TGCGCCAGCAGCCAAGATTGGCAGAACACCGGGGAGCTGTTTTTT; cdr3_aa: CASSQDWQNTGELFF
v_call: TRBV27; d_call: TRBD1; clone_size: once; j_call: TRBJ1-6; cdr3_nt: TGTGCCAGCAGTTTCGGCTCGGACAGGGAATACTATAATTCACCCCTCCACTTT; cdr3_aa: CASSFGSDREYYNSPLHF
v_call: TRBV3-1/TRBV3-2; d_call: TRBD1; clone_size: -; j_call: TRBJ1-2; cdr3_nt: TGTGCCAGCAGCCAACCGGGACAGCCGAACTATGGCTACACCTTC; cdr3_aa: CASSQPGQPNYGYTF
v_call: TRBV7-2; d_call: TRBD2; clone_size: -; j_call: TRBJ2-3; cdr3_nt: TGTGCCAGCAGCTTAGCTTCGACTAGCGGGGACACAGATACGCAGTATTTT; cdr3_aa: CASSLASTSGDTDTQYF
v_call: TRBV10-3; d_call: TRBD2; clone_size: -; j_call: TRBJ2-5; cdr3_nt: TGTGCCATCAGTGATGGGACTAGCGGGGGCCGCGAGACCCAGTACTTC; cdr3_aa: CAISDGTSGGRETQYF